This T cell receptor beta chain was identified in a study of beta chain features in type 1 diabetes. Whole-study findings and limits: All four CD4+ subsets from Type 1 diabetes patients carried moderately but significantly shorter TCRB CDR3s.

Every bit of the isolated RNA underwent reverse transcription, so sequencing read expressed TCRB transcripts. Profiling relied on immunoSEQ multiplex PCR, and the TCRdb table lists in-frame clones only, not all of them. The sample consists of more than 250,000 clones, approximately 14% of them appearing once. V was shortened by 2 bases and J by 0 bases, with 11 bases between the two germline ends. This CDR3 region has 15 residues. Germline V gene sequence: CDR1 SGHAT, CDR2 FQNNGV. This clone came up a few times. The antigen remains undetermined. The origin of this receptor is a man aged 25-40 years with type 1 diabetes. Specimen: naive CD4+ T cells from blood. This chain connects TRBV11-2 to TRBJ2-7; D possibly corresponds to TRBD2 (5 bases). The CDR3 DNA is TGTGCCAGCAGCTTATTGGCGGGTGGCTCCTACGAGCAGTACTTC. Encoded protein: CASSLLAGGSYEQYF.